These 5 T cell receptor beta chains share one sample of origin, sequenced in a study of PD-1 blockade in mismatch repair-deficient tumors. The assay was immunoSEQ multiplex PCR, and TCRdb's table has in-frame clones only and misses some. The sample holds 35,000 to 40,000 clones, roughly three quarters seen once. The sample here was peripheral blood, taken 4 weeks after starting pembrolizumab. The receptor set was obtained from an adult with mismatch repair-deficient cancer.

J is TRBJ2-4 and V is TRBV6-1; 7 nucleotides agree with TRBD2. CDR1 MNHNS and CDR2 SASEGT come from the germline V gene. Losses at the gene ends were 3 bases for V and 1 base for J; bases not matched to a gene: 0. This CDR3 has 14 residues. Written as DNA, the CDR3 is TGTGCCAGCAGTGAGGGGGGGGCCAAAAACATTCAGTACTTC. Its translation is CASSEGGAKNIQYF.

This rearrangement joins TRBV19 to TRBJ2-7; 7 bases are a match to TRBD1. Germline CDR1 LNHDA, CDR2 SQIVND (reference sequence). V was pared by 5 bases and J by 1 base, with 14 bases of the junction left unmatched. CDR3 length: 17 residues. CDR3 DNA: TGTGCCAGTAGTCCACCGCTACGACAGGGAGCATCCTACGAGCAGTACTTC. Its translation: CASSPPLRQGASYEQYF.

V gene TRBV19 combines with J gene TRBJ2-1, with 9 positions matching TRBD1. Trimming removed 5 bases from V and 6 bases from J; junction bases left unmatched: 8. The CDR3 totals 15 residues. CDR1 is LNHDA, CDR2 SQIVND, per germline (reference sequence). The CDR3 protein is CASSFLGQGINEQFF. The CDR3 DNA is TGTGCCAGTAGTTTCCTGGGACAGGGAATCAATGAGCAGTTCTTC.

The CDR3, as DNA: TGTGCCAGCAGTCCCGGGACAGGGGCTAGCTATGGCTACACCTTC. Protein product: CASSPGTGASYGYTF. V is TRBV28 and J is TRBJ1-2; TRBD1 matches 10 bases. The CDR3 is made up of 15 amino acids. Germline loops: CDR1 MDHEN, CDR2 SYDVKM. V lost 5 bases, J lost 4 bases, and 7 bases stayed unmatched.

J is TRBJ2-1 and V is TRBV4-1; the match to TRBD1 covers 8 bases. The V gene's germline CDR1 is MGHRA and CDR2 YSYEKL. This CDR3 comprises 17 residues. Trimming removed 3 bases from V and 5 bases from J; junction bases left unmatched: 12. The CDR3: CASSQKPGQGPHNEQFF. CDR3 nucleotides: TGCGCCAGCAGCCAGAAGCCAGGACAGGGCCCTCACAATGAGCAGTTCTTC.